The present TCR beta chain was sequenced within a study of cytomegalovirus exposure and HLA in healthy donors (dated by TCRdb to about 2017). Broadly, across the study: According to a later analysis, one platform produced both the roughly 120 validation repertoires and the approximately 600 repertoires of the first cohort. The aim of the study was to test whether cataloging public T cell receptors could identify signatures of past pathogen exposure. A separate validation cohort of roughly 120 different subjects was used in addition to the roughly 620-subject first cohort. To predict cytomegalovirus infection status, the study combined high-throughput TCR immunosequencing, statistical association of individual TCRs with disease status, and machine learning. On the study overall, not on this receptor specifically: According to the authors, the approach could potentially be generalized to other disease states and immunological phenotypes. All 120 or so repertoires were used to score co-occurrence in the validation cohort in a later analysis, because that analysis had no HLA typing for the cohort. Most TCR sequences were observed very rarely across donors, whereas some public TCRs were present in many individuals. The study listed approximately 150 TCR beta chains as associated with cytomegalovirus. A few of the identified cytomegalovirus-associated TCR beta chains were confirmed in vitro to be specific for cytomegalovirus antigens. The classifier was reported to diagnose cytomegalovirus status with high specificity and sensitivity in both the original cohort and the validation cohort. Of the cluster scores, about 94% were above 0 in a later analysis, which found that TCRs clustered in the first cohort also tended to co-occur in the 120 or so validation repertoires.

The library was made by the immunoSEQ multiplex PCR assay. Turning to the authors' computational methods: A statistical classification framework was built to diagnose cytomegalovirus status from the catalog of TCR beta chain sequences. Entries here come from immuneACCESS through TCRdb and include only in-frame sequences with V and J called. Some clones fail to appear in such tables; in the studies checked, an unresolved V gene covers under half of the shortfall, and the cause of the remainder is unknown. V, J and clone size were drawn from that table, and D and trimming were deduced from the DNA. Within this sample are roughly 150,000 clones, with around four fifths of them counted one time only. The ten most abundant clones make up around 2.4% of the sample. As to this clone: It has no known antigen specificity. Base qualities are not recorded, but no much larger clone differs from it by a single base.

The donors belonged to the validation cohort of over a hundred subjects, which was separate from the 666-subject first cohort. This TCR was sampled from a man aged 25-45 years in good health and CMV-seropositive. What was sequenced was PBMCs.

Here is the DNA: TGTGCCAGCAGCCAGGAGTCGGGACTAGCGGGGGGAAATGAGCAGTTCTTC. It codes for CASSQESGLAGGNEQFF. This chain joins TRBV4-2 to TRBJ2-1, with 15 bases aligning to TRBD2. The CDR1 and CDR2 encoded by the germline V gene are LGHNA and YNFKEQ. The CDR3 runs 17 residues from the cysteine to the phenylalanine. CDR3 DNA only is kept here, 51 bases in frame from base 1. Trimming leaves V shorter by 3 bases and J shorter by 7 bases, with the junction holding 7 bases beyond the gene matches.